This record looks at one T cell receptor beta chain sequence and its context. This specimen belongs to a study of neoadjuvant anti-PD-1 for oral cavity cancer. Sequencing was performed with immunoSEQ multiplex PCR; in TCRdb, only in-frame clones are kept and a portion is missing. Of 55,000 to 75,000 clones in the sample, roughly 80% were seen once. These newly diagnosed stage II-IVA oral cavity squamous cell carcinoma patients had no prior systemic or radiation treatment. PBMCs were not maintained or expanded in culture before analysis. Germline CDR1 reads SQVTM; CDR2 reads ANQGSEA. Trimming took 4 bases from V and 3 from J, leaving 9 bases between them. The CDR3 runs 13 residues.

The J gene is TRBJ1-4, the V gene TRBV29-1, with D uncertain. The sequence came from a person aged 35 to 85 with oral cavity squamous cell carcinoma. The sequences come from PBMCs, collected before nivolumab (anti-PD-1) treatment. This CDR3 is CSVGVNSNEKLFF. The CDR3 nucleotides are TGCAGCGTTGGTGTCAATTCTAATGAAAAACTGTTTTTT.